This T cell receptor (beta chain) was captured in a study of cytomegalovirus exposure and HLA in healthy donors. The V gene's germline CDR1 is SGDLS and CDR2 YYNGEE. Trimming removed 0 bases from V and 5 bases from J, with 11 bases in between. The CDR3 has 14 amino acids. Study-wide findings and caveats: Using a false discovery rate of 0.05, a later analysis showed that some 16,000 TCR beta sequences were associated with HLA alleles. About 90% or about 30% of the time was how often most TCR beta V segments were productive, according to an earlier analysis. TCR beta sequences reportedly predicted the HLA-A and HLA-B alleles of most subjects accurately.

With 60 Vbeta and 13 Jbeta primers, the PCR was carried out. Produced via immunoSEQ multiplex PCR; TCRdb's table is partial and in-frame only. This sample yields some 130,000 clones, of which 8.9% are seen a single time; over 6.5% belongs to the top ten. Concerning this clone: Antigen unknown.

Sample: PBMCs. The rearrangement joins TRBV9 to TRBJ1-1; D might be TRBD1 (6 bases). The sequence came from a woman aged 35 to 49 in good health and CMV-seropositive. CDR3 in amino acids: CASSVVGGPTEAFF. CDR3 DNA sequence: TGTGCCAGCAGCGTAGTCGGGGGGCCGACTGAAGCTTTCTTT.